This T cell receptor (beta chain) was recorded in a study of cytomegalovirus exposure and HLA in healthy donors. Study at large: Both the 100 to 150 validation repertoires and the approximately 670 first-cohort repertoires used the same platform, as reported by a later analysis.

This CDR3 spans 15 amino acids. Trimming took off 2 bases at V and 6 bases at J, with 15 bases between the two ends. Germline V gives CDR1 SGDLS, CDR2 YYNGEE. Measured with immunoSEQ multiplex PCR; TCRdb has only the in-frame clones, and not every one. The profile covers 70,000 or so clones, with roughly 94% appearing a single time and less than 2% taken by the ten largest. Study-wide points: It was 164 TCR beta chains that were listed as cytomegalovirus-associated. A few chains tied to CMV proved CMV antigen-specific in vitro. Within the 100 to 150 validation repertoires, first-cohort TCR clusters tended to co-occur, according to a later analysis.

Details on this clone: Its specificity is not known.

This clonotype was obtained from a young woman in good health and CMV-seropositive. Sequencing was carried out using PBMCs. The rearrangement uses TRBV9 and TRBJ1-5, with TRBD1 as a possible D gene (6 bases). CDR3 in DNA: TGTGCCAGCAGCGTTTCAGGGGAACAGGGTCAGCCCCAGCATTTT. This codes for CASSVSGEQGQPQHF.